This T cell receptor (beta chain) was sequenced during a study of technical replicates of blood from a few donors. This CDR3 region has 18 residues. The V gene's germline CDR1 is SGHRS and CDR2 YFSETQ. The V end lost 0 bases, the J end lost 3 bases, and 22 bases lay between the germline ends. Sequencing used immunoSEQ multiplex PCR; TCRdb keeps in-frame clones, though not all of them. The sample has tens of thousands of clones, around 97% seen once. The source of this sequence is a human donor in good health. Sequencing was performed on T cells isolated from PBMCs. The chain joins TRBV5-1 to TRBJ2-7; D ambiguous. The CDR3 bases are TGCGCCAGCAGCTTGGCCGTGTTACAGCTCCCCACCTTCTACGAGCAGTACTTC. This gives the protein CASSLAVLQLPTFYEQYF. The full variable domain, with the rest looked up from reference TRBV5-1 and TRBJ2-7, is KAGVTQTPRYLIKTRGQQVTLSCSPISGHRSVSWYQQTPGQGLQFLFEYFSETQRNKGNFPGRFSGRQFSNSRSEMNVSTLELGDSALYLCASSLAVLQLPTFYEQYFGPGTRLTVT.